This TCR beta chain appears in the sequencing data of a study of T cell changes during pregnancy in multiple sclerosis. The germline gives CDR1 MNHNY, CDR2 SVGAGI (reference sequence). The CDR3 consists of 15 residues. The junction had 9 bases not matched to a gene; V was cut back by 4 bases and J by 4 bases. Using immunoSEQ multiplex PCR, the repertoire was profiled, and TCRdb retains in-frame clones only, with some absent. This table holds some 59,000 clones, about nine tenths found once. The material sequenced was peripheral blood, taken in the second trimester of pregnancy. The chain carries TRBV6-6 and TRBJ2-7, with TRBD1 matching over 8 bases. The sequence came from a female donor with multiple sclerosis, enrolled in a pregnancy study. The DNA for the CDR3 is TGTGCCAGCAGTTCCCCCGGCAGGGGGCTGTACGAGCAGTACTTC. This translates into CASSSPGRGLYEQYF.